This T cell receptor (beta chain) derives from a study of T-cell memory formation after mild COVID-19 (dated by TCRdb to the early 2020s). Broadly, across the study: TCR sequence clusters from the two donors were largely donor specific. Longitudinal TCRalpha and TCRbeta repertoire sequencing tracked T-cell clones expanding and contracting after mild COVID-19 in a couple of donors. Two young, previously healthy adult volunteers, one female and one male, were included in the cohort. The study at large found these results: The detection of some responding clones in pre-infection memory suggests that pre-existing cross-reactive memory T cells joined the SARS-CoV-2 response. Contracting CD4+ clones appeared mostly in the CM and EM memory subsets, whereas CD8+ clones were enriched in EMRA. SARS-CoV-2 specificity of the second-wave clones peaking on day 37 was not confirmed. Only two mild cases were covered by the study, and larger cohorts that include severe cases with pre-infection samples were considered necessary. Clones contracting from day 15 to 85 had balanced CD4/CD8 phenotypes, while a second wave expanding from day 15 to 37 was biased towards CD4+.

PBMCs were isolated by Ficoll-Paque density gradient centrifugation. From the cysteine up to the phenylalanine, the CDR3 has a length of 14 residues. The sequence is cut down to CDR3 DNA, 42 bases in frame from base 1. Germline trimming amounts to 6 bases on V and 5 bases on J, with 6 as the count of junction bases outside the gene matches. TCRdb names Illumina NovaSeq 6000 as the instrument used. TCRalpha and TCRbeta cDNA libraries were constructed by 5'RACE with constant-segment primers, with sample barcodes and unique molecular identifiers being introduced. Trizol reagent was used to extract RNA from every sample. Library amplification was performed in two PCR steps, and a second sample barcode and Illumina TruSeq adapters were introduced in the second step. Sequencing of the libraries was done on an Illumina NovaSeq, producing 2 x 150 bp paired-end reads. In the source study's methods: The reads were demultiplexed and collapsed into UMI-guided consensus sequences using migec v1.2.7. Using mixcr v2.1.11, UMI consensuses were aligned to TRA and TRB V and J templates and then assembled into clonotypes. A clonotype was counted as expanded or contracted only if both edgeR and NoisET called the change significant, with noise models trained on biological replicates. For edgeR calls, the thresholds were a false discovery rate-adjusted p below 0.01 and a log2 fold-change of 1. As an exploratory analysis of dynamics, PCA with hierarchical clustering was applied to max-normalized trajectories of the 1000 most abundant clonotypes. Separately sequenced CD4+ and CD8+ repertoires were used to assign the CD4 or CD8 phenotype of responding clones. Clones were called with MiXCR by TCRdb after fastp trimmed the public reads at Q25, and only in-frame beta chains were retained. Identical CDR3 protein sequences are pooled into one entry, listed with their most common genes and DNA. The authors' filters were not applied to this entry. The sample includes under 400,000 distinct CDR3 sequences, with under 30% observed a single time. The ten largest clones add up to around an eighth of the sample.

This clonotype was seen a handful of times. What antigen it recognizes has not been identified. One base away there is no much larger clone; base qualities are not given. The sequence links TRBV12-3 or TRBV12-4 to TRBJ2-2, and TRBD1 aligns with 7 junction nucleotides. The sequence was obtained from an adult woman who had mild COVID-19 (a few samples of this study predate the infection). The sample titles of this study are shuffled in the database, so cell type and time point are left out; the donor was told from shared clones. Sequencing was performed on PBMCs or a T cell subset sorted from them (not recorded which). The nucleotides read TGTGCCAGCAGCTGGGACAGCACTACCGGGGAGCTGTTTTTT. It codes for CASSWDSTTGELFF.